The following is a T cell receptor beta chain sequence with its context. This CDR3 is 13 amino acids long. Trimming removed 5 bases from V and 5 bases from J; junction bases left unmatched: 5. Germline lookup yields CDR1 DFQATT and CDR2 SNEGSKA (reference sequence). The sample belongs to a study of patients and donors after allogeneic stem cell transplantation. TCRdb reanalysed the RT-PCR reads using MiXCR and keeps one entry per CDR3 protein. The sample comprises roughly 4,500 distinct CDR3 sequences, around 16% of which are singletons, and around 75% rests with the top ten. This receptor was identified in a human donor who was either an allogeneic HSCT recipient or a stem cell or donor lymphocyte infusion donor (not recorded which). It is not recorded whose cells these are; they may come from a transplant donor. Specimen: blood, either unsorted or a sorted T cell fraction (not recorded which). The chain employs TRBV20-1 and TRBJ1-3; 8 bases map to TRBD1. CDR3 loop: CSAEDRGRNTIYF. CDR3 coding DNA: TGCAGTGCTGAAGACAGGGGACGAAACACCATATATTTT.